This T cell receptor beta chain was profiled in a study of T cell changes during pregnancy in multiple sclerosis. Here immunoSEQ multiplex PCR was the method, and the copy in TCRdb shows in-frame clones only, minus some. The top ten hold 5.5% to 8% of the sample, which has tens of thousands of clones, about 89% seen once. CDR1 is SGHTA, CDR2 FQGNSA, per germline. The V segment lost 5 bases and the J segment 7 bases; nucleotides outside the gene matches: 10. CDR3 length: 14 amino acids. The chain employs TRBV7-2 and TRBJ1-1; 7 bases are shared with TRBD1. The source was CD8+ T cells from peripheral blood mononuclear cells, collected in the second trimester of pregnancy. The source of this sequence is a female donor with multiple sclerosis, enrolled in a pregnancy study. DNA for the CDR3: TGTGCCAGCAGCGAAGGACAGGCTTACTTTGAAGCTTTCTTT. Translating gives CASSEGQAYFEAFF.